This T cell receptor (beta chain) was recorded in a study of stem cell transplantation in POMP-related autoinflammatory disease. Regarding the study as a whole: Patients with PRAID showed a restricted number of unique TRB V-J gene pairings.

With 5 bases clipped from V and 5 bases from J, the junction kept 14 bases outside the gene matches. Germline assignment: CDR1 MDHEN and CDR2 SYDVKM. The CDR3 is made up of 17 amino acids. The data were produced by immunoSEQ multiplex PCR, yet TCRdb's version contains in-frame clones alone and is incomplete. This sample has 68,000 or so clones, with approximately 90% found just once. Note on this clone: Its antigen is as yet unknown.

The TCR comes from a human patient with POMP-related autoinflammation and immune dysregulation (PRAID). T cells may partly derive from the graft donor. Sequenced here: CD4+ T cells from PBMCs, sampled after stem cell transplantation. The genes are TRBV28 and TRBJ2-2; 7 bases are a match to TRBD1. The CDR3 loop reads CASSLPRGWGPTGELFF. Here the CDR3 DNA reads TGTGCCAGCAGTCTCCCCAGGGGGTGGGGCCCGACCGGGGAGCTGTTTTTT.